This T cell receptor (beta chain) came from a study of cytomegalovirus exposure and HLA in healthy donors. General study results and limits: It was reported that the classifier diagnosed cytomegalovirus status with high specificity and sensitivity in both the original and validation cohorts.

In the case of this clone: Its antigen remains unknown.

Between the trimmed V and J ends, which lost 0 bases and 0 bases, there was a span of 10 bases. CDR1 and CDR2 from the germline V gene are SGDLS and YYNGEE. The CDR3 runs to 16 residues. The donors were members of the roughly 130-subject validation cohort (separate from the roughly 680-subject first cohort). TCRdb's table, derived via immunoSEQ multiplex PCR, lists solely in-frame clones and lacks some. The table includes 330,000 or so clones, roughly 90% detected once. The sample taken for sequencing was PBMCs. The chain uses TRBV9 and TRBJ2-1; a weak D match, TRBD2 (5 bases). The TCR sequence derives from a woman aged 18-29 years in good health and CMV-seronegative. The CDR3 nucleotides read TGTGCCAGCAGCGTAGTCCAGCGGAGCTCCTACAATGAGCAGTTCTTC. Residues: CASSVVQRSSYNEQFF.